The TCR beta chain described here comes from a study of blood T cell repertoires in COVID-19. Across the study: COVID-19 samples, acute and convalescent, were from the United States, Italy and Spain. In each case, the material was cDNA or gDNA derived from T cells, B-cell-depleted T cells, or PBMCs.

Authors' analysis steps: Reference gene primer amplification gave nucleated cell count estimates. Here immunoSEQ multiplex PCR was the method, and the copy in TCRdb shows in-frame clones only, minus some. V, J and clone size are those of that table, while D and trimming were read from the DNA. The profile shows fewer than 80,000 clones, around 87% of them singletons. Germline CDR1 SGHRS, CDR2 YFSETQ. The CDR3 spans 11 residues. V dropped 4 bases and J dropped 6 bases, with 8 bases sitting between them. The chain carries TRBV5-1 and TRBJ2-7; D is perhaps TRBD2 (5 bases). The sequenced sample was peripheral blood. The TCR was taken from an older man with acute or convalescent COVID-19. The CDR3 nucleotides are TGCGCCAGCAGCGAGGGTTTCGAGCAGTACTTC. Protein sequence: CASSEGFEQYF. Together with reference TRBV5-1 and TRBJ2-7, the CDR3 gives the full variable domain: KAGVTQTPRYLIKTRGQQVTLSCSPISGHRSVSWYQQTPGQGLQFLFEYFSETQRNKGNFPGRFSGRQFSNSRSEMNVSTLELGDSALYLCASSEGFEQYFGPGTRLTVT.